This T cell receptor beta chain stems from a study of shared T cell receptors in the human thymus. TCRdb's copy holds only in-frame clones and misses some; the assay was immunoSEQ multiplex PCR. The top ten hold roughly 0.0087% of the sample, which has more than 550,000 clones, roughly 86% seen once. The V gene lost 2 bases and the J gene lost 4 bases, with 6 bases spanning the gap. Germline V gives CDR1 SGHVS, CDR2 FNYEAQ. The CDR3 loop spans 13 amino acids. These data are also associated with another study on human thymus T cells.

V gene TRBV7-6 combines with J gene TRBJ1-5; D may be TRBD1 (5 bases). The origin of this receptor is a boy less than two years old with a congenital heart defect. Sequences were obtained from thymocytes. The CDR3, as DNA: TGTGCCAGCAGCTTAACAGGAAATCAGCCCCAGCATTTT. Translation: CASSLTGNQPQHF.